This T cell receptor beta chain was retrieved from a study of shared clonotypes between healthy human individuals. On the study more broadly: CD8 memory received one plate per donor, CD8 naive two, CD4 memory three and CD4 naive three.

Study findings and constraints: Clonotypes shared by all four sorted-subset donors had higher generation probabilities than non-shared clonotypes. Approximately 5.3% was the fraction of naive CD4 clonotypes found shared across four donors.

Produced via immunoSEQ multiplex PCR; TCRdb's table is partial and in-frame only. The sample records more than 400,000 clones, about 95% being singletons. V was pared by 0 bases and J by 8 bases, with 12 bases of the junction left unmatched. The CDR3 spans 16 residues. From germline, CDR1 is MRHNA and CDR2 SNTAGT. Adult Caucasians living in Nashville, Tennessee made up all of the donors. Remarks on this clone: What it recognizes is unknown.

The source material was naive CD4+ T cells sorted from blood. Subset noted: CD45RA+ positively selected. This receptor was taken from a woman aged 25 to 39 in good health. V gene TRBV6-4 combines with J gene TRBJ1-2; 7 bases are a match to TRBD1. The CDR3 DNA is TGTGCCAGCAGTGACTCCGTAATCCCAGGGGGTTGGGGCTACACCTTC. Translating gives CASSDSVIPGGWGYTF.